The rows below give T cell receptor beta chains drawn from one sample of a study of T cells in Graves' hyperthyroidism and ophthalmopathy. TCRdb re-derived calls from the multiplex PCR reads in MiXCR, one entry per CDR3 protein. The table lists fewer than 900,000 distinct CDR3 sequences, 16% of them singletons. The sample taken for sequencing was blood. The origin of the receptors is a man aged 18 to 35 with Graves' hyperthyroidism. Each CDR3 is given with its conserved first and last residue.

V	length	J	CDR3
TRBV12-3/TRBV12-4	14	TRBJ1-4	CASSAGSTNEKLFF
TRBV20-1	18	TRBJ2-7	CSARDPPGGAGGTYEQYF
TRBV27	15	TRBJ2-3	CASSLSVLAADTQYF
TRBV6-9	14	TRBJ1-5	CASSYGESNQPQHF
TRBV12-3/TRBV12-4	16	TRBJ2-7	CASSLGAGGAPYEQYF
TRBV4-1	14	TRBJ2-7	CASSQGSGTYEQYF
TRBV12-3/TRBV12-4	15	TRBJ2-5	CASSLRTGAQETQYF
TRBV7-8	13	TRBJ2-7	CASSLTGKTEQYF
TRBV6-5	15	TRBJ2-4	CASSFSLAGGNIQYF
TRBV9	14	TRBJ1-5	CASSPTGTDQPQHF
TRBV15	17	TRBJ2-5	CATSRRHLTSPQETQYF
TRBV4-3	15	TRBJ2-7	CASSQGSTGNYEQYF
TRBV24-1	13	TRBJ2-7	CATSDRGVYEQYF
TRBV20-1	15	TRBJ2-7	CSARERQGLSDEQYF
TRBV28	16	TRBJ2-1	CASSPLGGSYYNEQFF
TRBV30	14	TRBJ2-7	CAWSVGTGSYEQYF
TRBV7-9	17	TRBJ2-1	CASNPRGRSGSKNEQFF
TRBV12-3/TRBV12-4	15	TRBJ2-2	CASSGQGGNTGELFF
TRBV15	13	TRBJ1-5	CATSRDRYQPQHF
TRBV28	15	TRBJ2-1	CASSLGTYGRNEQFF
TRBV7-9	19	TRBJ1-1	CASSPDRGYMHQANTEAFF
TRBV2	19	TRBJ2-7	CASSEAPGGRSSFGGEQYF
TRBV20-1	12	TRBJ2-7	CSAFRDPYEQYF
TRBV10-3	15	TRBJ1-1	CAISEPTGRGTEAFF
TRBV7-9	15	TRBJ2-3	CASSLVGNRTDTQYF
TRBV7-9	16	TRBJ2-7	CASSLTGQFVSYEQYF
TRBV12-3/TRBV12-4	14	TRBJ1-1	CASSSGPGDTEAFF